The 28 T cell receptor beta chains listed next were all sequenced from one sample in a study of T cell repertoires in cytomegalovirus infection (dated by TCRdb to between 2018 and 2020). The treatment or condition label, read with the paper, signifies: in vitro stimulation with specific CMV peptide epitopes to enrich CMV-specific T cells. The sequencer listed for this sample is Illumina HiSeq 1500. Using fastp at Q25 and MiXCR, TCRdb reprocessed the public reads and kept productive beta chains. Each entry is one CDR3 protein sequence, shown with its most common DNA and genes. The sample includes more than 250,000 distinct CDR3 sequences, with 25% observed a single time. Approximately 12% of the sample belongs to the ten largest clones. These TCRs' antigens remain unknown. Source: cultured PBMCs, taken from culture after CMV antigen stimulation. The source is a human donor in good health (CMV status not recorded). Some clones in this sample may be carry-over from other donors' samples.

The gene calls are TRBV19 and TRBJ2-7, with 10 nucleotides matching TRBD1. The CDR3 covers 15 residues. Germline CDR1 LNHDA, CDR2 SQIVND (reference sequence). With 1 base clipped from V and 3 bases from J, the junction kept 3 bases outside the gene matches. The CDR3 protein is CASSIVGQGDYEQYF. CDR3 nucleotide sequence: TGTGCCAGTAGTATAGTAGGACAGGGGGACTACGAGCAGTACTTC.

The table lists this clonotype with a few counts. The rearrangement uses TRBV12-3 or TRBV12-4 and TRBJ2-3, with TRBD2 matching 13 bases. The CDR3 has 15 residues. The V segment lost 6 bases and the J segment 2 bases; nucleotides outside the gene matches: 2. The CDR3 region is CASRGLAGSTDTQYF. The CDR3 DNA reads TGTGCCAGCAGGGGACTAGCGGGGTCCACAGATACGCAGTATTTT.

This clonotype was observed at least ten times. This rearrangement joins TRBV7-8 to TRBJ2-3; no clear D gene. Germline V CDR1 and CDR2: SGHVS, FQNEAQ. V lost 5 bases and J lost 3, with 9 bases in between. The CDR3 covers 13 residues. The CDR3, as DNA: TGTGCCAGCAGCCCTGCCCGGACAGATACGCAGTATTTT. As protein: CASSPARTDTQYF.

This clonotype was detected many times. V gene TRBV7-2 combines with J gene TRBJ1-2; D perhaps matches TRBD1 (6 bases). The germline V gene has CDR1 SGHTA and CDR2 FQGNSA. The CDR3 has 14 amino acids. Trimming shortened V by 2 bases and J by 5 bases, and 12 bases separated the two germline ends. The CDR3 here is CASSLMGAPYGYTF. The CDR3 bases are TGTGCCAGCAGCTTAATGGGGGCGCCGTATGGCTACACCTTC.

The chain is built from TRBV12-3 or TRBV12-4 and TRBJ2-3; possibly TRBD2 for D (6 bases). Trimming took off 5 bases at V and 3 bases at J, with 12 bases between the two ends. The CDR3 is 14 residues long. CDR3 sequence (DNA): TGTGCCAGCAGTGCCTTCGGAGGGACAGATACGCAGTATTTT. Protein product: CASSAFGGTDTQYF.

This clonotype was picked up many times. The V call is TRBV6-1, the J call TRBJ1-5, with a possible D match to TRBD1 (5 bases). With 5 bases removed from V and 7 bases from J, the gap between germline ends came to 24 bases. CDR3 length: 17 residues. CDR1 and CDR2 from the germline V gene are MNHNS and SASEGT. The CDR3, as DNA: TGTGCCAGCAGTTCGACGCCCGGGACGGCGACGCGACAGCCCCAGCATTTT. It yields the protein CASSSTPGTATRQPQHF.

J is TRBJ2-7 and V is TRBV4-1; either TRBD1 or TRBD2 may supply D (6 bases each). The germline gives CDR1 MGHRA, CDR2 YSYEKL. Trimming shortened V by 0 bases and J by 1 base, and 19 bases separated the two germline ends. The CDR3 is 18 residues long. In DNA form, the CDR3 reads TGCGCCAGCAGCCAAGAAGATGGGGGGCGGCTCGTATCCTACGAGCAGTACTTC. It codes for CASSQEDGGRLVSYEQYF.

This clonotype was counted only a few times. V gene TRBV27 combines with J gene TRBJ1-2; 7 bases are a match to TRBD1. CDR1 is MNHEY, CDR2 SMNVEV, per germline (reference sequence). This CDR3 region has 13 residues. The trim removed 5 bases at V and 4 bases at J, leaving 4 bases unmatched. Here the CDR3 reads CASSPRQGYGYTF. The CDR3 bases are TGTGCCAGCAGTCCGCGACAGGGCTATGGCTACACCTTC.

In nucleotides, the CDR3 is TGTGCCAGCAGTAGAAGGGGTTCGTACGAGCAGTACTTC. It translates to CASSRRGSYEQYF. The V gene is TRBV7-2, the J gene TRBJ2-7; TRBD1 is a possible D gene (5 bases). This CDR3 has 13 residues. The germline gives CDR1 SGHTA, CDR2 FQGNSA. The V end lost 6 bases, the J end lost 4 bases, and 13 bases lay between the germline ends.

J is TRBJ1-5 and V is TRBV18; no definite D call. V lost 4 bases to trimming and J lost 5 bases, with 6 bases between them. CDR1 is KGHSH, CDR2 LQKENI, per germline. The CDR3 has 12 residues. DNA of the CDR3: TGTGCCAGCTCACTAGATGATCAGCCCCAGCATTTT. Its translation: CASSLDDQPQHF.

This clonotype was seen only a few times. The chain uses TRBV27 and TRBJ1-2; D perhaps matches TRBD1 (6 bases). The CDR3 extends over 16 amino acids. Germline V gene lookup returns CDR1 MNHEY and CDR2 SMNVEV (reference sequence). V was shortened by 3 bases and J by 2 bases, with 16 bases between the two germline ends. Here the CDR3 DNA reads TGTGCCAGCAGTTTCCGGACAGCAGCTTACAACTATGGCTACACCTTC. Its translation: CASSFRTAAYNYGYTF.

This clonotype was counted between two and nine times. The chain couples TRBV2 to TRBJ2-7, with TRBD2 as a possible D gene (5 bases). V lost 8 bases and J lost 9, with 14 bases in between. Germline CDR1 SNHLY, CDR2 FYNNEI. The CDR3 covers 11 residues. Here the CDR3 DNA reads TGTGCCAGCCGCGAAGGGAGTTGGCAGTACGTC. This gives the protein CASREGSWQYV.

This clonotype was found many times. The chain carries TRBV7-2 and TRBJ2-3; 7 nucleotides match TRBD2. V gave up 5 bases and J gave up 3 bases; unmatched junction bases: 14. CDR3 length equals 17 residues. Germline assignment: CDR1 SGHTA and CDR2 FQGNSA. For the CDR3, the DNA is TGTGCCAGCAGCCGAAGTACTGCGGGAGTCGTTACAGATACGCAGTATTTT. Its protein is CASSRSTAGVVTDTQYF. Variable domain in full (rest from reference TRBV7-2 and TRBJ2-3): GAGVSQSPSNKVTEKGKDVELRCDPISGHTALYWYRQSLGQGLEFLIYFQGNSAPDKSGLPSDRFSAERTGGSVSTLTIQRTQQEDSAVYLCASSRSTAGVVTDTQYFGPGTRLTVL.

This clonotype was detected a few times. The V and J genes are TRBV14 and TRBJ2-3; 8 bases are shared with TRBD2. Germline V gives CDR1 SGHDN, CDR2 FVKESK. The CDR3 length is 17 residues. Trimming removed 3 bases from V and 0 bases from J; junction bases left unmatched: 8. For the CDR3, the DNA is TGTGCCAGCAGCCAGACCGGGAGGGAAACTAGCACAGATACGCAGTATTTT. This translates into CASSQTGRETSTDTQYF.

This rearrangement joins TRBV6-2 or TRBV6-3 to TRBJ2-7; possibly TRBD1 for D (7 bases). Trimming cost V 6 bases and J 3 bases, with 21 bases left between them. CDR1 and CDR2 from the germline V gene are MNHEY and SVGEGT. The CDR3 is 16 residues long. CDR3 loop: CASSPEGAGPSYEQYV. The CDR3 DNA reads TGTGCCAGCAGCCCGGAGGGGGCGGGACCGAGCTACGAGCAGTACGTC.

The chain is built from TRBV6-2 or TRBV6-3 and TRBJ2-1; 7 positions match TRBD1. This CDR3 region has 15 residues. In germline, CDR1 is MNHEY, CDR2 SVGEGT. J lost 3 bases, V lost 7 bases, and 9 bases had no gene match. The CDR3 protein is CASKRQGLDYNEQFF. The CDR3, as DNA: TGTGCCAGCAAAAGACAGGGATTAGACTACAATGAGCAGTTCTTC.

This clonotype has more than one count but fewer than ten. The J gene is TRBJ1-1, the V gene TRBV5-5; tentatively, D is TRBD1 (6 bases). Looked up from germline, CDR1 is SGHKS and CDR2 is YYEKEE (reference sequence). V was cut by 9 bases and J by 4 bases, with 13 bases left in between. There are 12 residues in the CDR3. CDR3: CATHGGLTEAFF. CDR3 nucleotide sequence: TGTGCCACCCATGGGGGCCTCACTGAAGCTTTCTTT.

This clonotype was observed a handful of times. J is TRBJ2-3 and V is TRBV4-3, with TRBD2 matching 7 bases. This CDR3 spans 15 amino acids. Germline CDR1 reads LGHNA; CDR2 reads YSLEER. V lost 2 bases, J lost 5 bases, and 7 bases stayed unmatched. This chain's CDR3 is CASSQSGGSVDTQYF. The CDR3 nucleotides read TGCGCCAGCAGCCAAAGTGGCGGGAGTGTAGATACGCAGTATTTT.

The chain employs TRBV20-1 and TRBJ1-5, with a tentative D call TRBD1 (5 bases). This CDR3 region has 13 residues. V was cut by 1 base and J by 7 bases, with 11 bases left in between. The V gene's germline CDR1 is DFQATT and CDR2 SNEGSKA (reference sequence). The CDR3 here is CSARGGGGQPQHF. The CDR3 region has the DNA TGCAGTGCTAGAGGGGGCGGCGGACAGCCCCAGCATTTT.

The chain has TRBV7-8 and TRBJ2-7; D call uncertain. The CDR3 totals 12 residues. Germline V gene lookup returns CDR1 SGHVS and CDR2 FQNEAQ. The ends were cut back, 4 bases at V and 5 bases at J, with 9 bases in the middle. The CDR3 sequence: CASSSDLDEQYF. The CDR3 coding sequence is TGTGCCAGCAGCTCCGACCTTGACGAGCAGTACTTC.

On this clonotype: A read error may account for a junction end that differs from germline. The J gene is TRBJ2-3, the V gene TRBV5-3, with TRBD2 matching over 7 bases. TRBV5-3 is filed as an ORF, its function uncertain. CDR3 length: 16 amino acids. CDR3 sequence: CASSLVSAGGTDTQYF. In DNA, the CDR3 is TGTGCCAGCAGCTTGGTGTCCGCGGGAGGCACAGATACGCAGTATTTT.

This clonotype was seen only a few times. This chain joins TRBV28 and TRBJ1-6, with 8 bases fitting TRBD1. Per germline, CDR1 MDHEN and CDR2 SYDVKM. The ends lost 4 bases at V and 8 bases at J; junction bases unmatched: 7. This CDR3 has 15 amino acids. Here the CDR3 reads CASSSPDREDSPLHF. The DNA of the CDR3 is TGTGCCAGCAGTTCACCGGACAGGGAAGATTCACCCCTCCACTTT.

The chain uses TRBV6-5 and TRBJ2-3, with D possibly being TRBD1 or TRBD2 (6 bases each). The CDR3 has 15 amino acids. V gave up 0 bases and J gave up 3 bases, with 10 bases separating them. From germline, CDR1 is MNHEY and CDR2 SVGAGI. The CDR3 reads CASSYSEGETDTQYF. CDR3 bases: TGTGCCAGCAGTTACTCGGAGGGGGAAACAGATACGCAGTATTTT.

This clonotype was detected once. This may be a read error, as it is one base from a much larger clone. V and J are TRBV7-9 and TRBJ2-3; D is possibly TRBD1 (6 bases). The DNA matches TRBJ1-5 better at its end, which makes the J call doubtful. CDR1 and CDR2 from the germline V gene are SEHNR and FQNEAQ (reference sequence). The CDR3 spans 16 residues. The CDR3 DNA reads TGTGCCAGCAGTCCTGGACTGTTCCCGGGGGCAGATACGCAGCATTTT. As protein: CASSPGLFPGADTQHF.

This clonotype has a handful of counts. The rearrangement uses TRBV7-2 and TRBJ2-4; TRBD2 matches at 8 bases. The germline V gene encodes CDR1 SGHTA and CDR2 FQGNSA. This CDR3 contains 17 residues. V lost 4 bases, J lost 0 bases, and 8 bases stayed unmatched. Here the CDR3 reads CASSSRGGPLAKNIQYF. CDR3 in DNA: TGTGCCAGCAGCTCTCGGGGGGGCCCTCTAGCCAAAAACATTCAGTACTTC.

In this sample, this clonotype turned up a few times. The CDR3 loop is CASSLDGGRDEQFF. CDR3 in DNA: TGTGCCAGCAGCTTAGATGGGGGCCGCGATGAGCAGTTCTTC. This chain connects TRBV7-9 to TRBJ2-1; the D gene is possibly TRBD1 (6 bases). The CDR3 is 14 amino acids. Trimming cost V 1 base and J 8 bases, with 12 bases left between them. Germline V gene data show CDR1 as SEHNR and CDR2 as FQNEAQ (reference sequence).

This clonotype was seen only a few times. The chain combines TRBV11-3 with TRBJ1-1; tentative D call: TRBD1 (5 bases). CDR1 is SGHNT, CDR2 YENEEA, per germline. Trimming took off 1 base at V and 8 bases at J, with 20 bases between the two ends. The length of the CDR3 is 16 residues. The CDR3 DNA reads as TGTGCCAGCAGCTTAGGGGGGGGAAGAGGCGCTATAGAAGCTTTCTTT. Its translation is CASSLGGGRGAIEAFF.

This clonotype was observed a handful of times. The chain is built from TRBV7-6 and TRBJ2-1; D not resolved. Trimming took off 6 bases at V and 9 bases at J, with 12 bases between the two ends. CDR3 length: 12 amino acids. Germline assignment: CDR1 SGHVS and CDR2 FNYEAQ. The CDR3: CASSDWDGEQFF. The CDR3 DNA sequence: TGTGCCAGCAGTGACTGGGATGGTGAGCAGTTCTTC.